The next 5 T cell receptor beta chains were all read from a single sample in a study of T cells in Graves' hyperthyroidism and ophthalmopathy. There were TCR beta CDR3 regions amplified from RNA transcripts. Researchers ran a first-round RT-PCR on the TCR CDR3 using the HTBI primer set. TCRdb re-called the multiplex PCR reads with MiXCR, one entry per CDR3 protein. The sample has 300,000 to 400,000 distinct CDR3 sequences, approximately 13% seen once. Specimen: blood. The receptor set was obtained from a woman aged 18-30 years with Graves' hyperthyroidism.

V and J are TRBV11-2 and TRBJ2-2, with 11 positions matching TRBD2. Trimming at V came to 5 bases and at J to 5 bases, leaving 10 bases not matched to a gene. Germline V gives CDR1 SGHAT, CDR2 FQNNGV. CDR3 length: 17 amino acids. CDR3 nucleotide sequence: TGTGCCAGCAGCCTAGCGATGACTAGCGGGAAAACCGGGGAGCTGTTTTTT. It yields the protein CASSLAMTSGKTGELFF.

At least ten counts were recorded for this clonotype. V usage is TRBV18 and J usage is TRBJ2-6, with 7 bases that match TRBD2. This CDR3 region has 16 residues. The J segment lost 2 bases and the V segment lost 3 bases, leaving 4 bases of the junction unmatched. Germline loops: CDR1 KGHSH, CDR2 LQKENI. The CDR3: CASSPSGGTGANVLTF. In DNA, the CDR3 is TGTGCCAGCTCACCGTCGGGGGGAACTGGGGCCAACGTCCTGACTTTC.

This clonotype occurred many times. This chain uses TRBV12-3 or TRBV12-4 with TRBJ1-2; possibly TRBD1 for D (5 bases). V lost 6 bases to trimming and J lost 5 bases, with 16 bases between them. The CDR3 is 14 amino acids. In DNA form, the CDR3 reads TGTGCCAGCAGGGCCTCCGGGGGGAGTTATGGCTACACCTTC. Residues: CASRASGGSYGYTF.

This CDR3 is CASSYSGQGADTGELFF. CDR3 nucleotides: TGTGCCAGCAGTTACTCGGGACAGGGGGCGGACACCGGGGAGCTGTTTTTT. The V and J genes are TRBV6-5 and TRBJ2-2; 12 positions agree with TRBD1. Germline V gives CDR1 MNHEY, CDR2 SVGAGI. V gave up 0 bases and J gave up 3 bases; unmatched junction bases: 2. The CDR3 runs to 17 residues.

There are many counts of this clonotype. The V call is TRBV6-2 or TRBV6-3, the J call TRBJ1-1; D is unresolved. This CDR3 comprises 12 residues. Trimming took 8 bases from V and 8 from J, leaving 15 bases between them. Germline CDR1 is MNHEY and CDR2 is SVGEGT. CDR3 nucleotides: TGTGCCAGCCTCGGCGGACCCAACGAAGCTTTCTTT. Its translation is CASLGGPNEAFF.